This T cell receptor (beta chain) was documented in a study of lymphopenia after photon versus proton radiotherapy. Overall study results and limits: Oligoclonal CD8+ Temra expansion after nadir drove photon patients' diversity drop. Authors raise, but do not show, better survival with proton therapy. Under photons, naive T cells and diversity fell while effector/memory populations rose.

Generated by immunoSEQ multiplex PCR, the TCRdb table keeps only in-frame clones and is missing some. The table shows tens of thousands of clones, with 85% to 90% occurring only once. This clone was detected a few times. What it recognizes is unknown. After removal of 0 bases from V and 5 bases from J, the junction contained 17 bases not matched to a gene. CDR3 length: 19 residues. Germline V gives CDR1 LNHNV, CDR2 YYDKDF (reference sequence). The sample in question was peripheral blood, obtained from a patient treated with proton-based radiotherapy. The sequence came from a woman in her seventies with pancreatic cancer. Some clones in this sample may be carry-over from other donors' samples. The rearrangement uses TRBV15 and TRBJ2-5, with TRBD2 identical over 8 bases. The CDR3 sequence is CATSREGGRVSGSMETQYF. Written as DNA, the CDR3 is TGTGCCACCAGCAGAGAGGGGGGGCGGGTAAGCGGGAGTATGGAGACCCAGTACTTC.